These 29 T cell receptor beta chains were all obtained from the same sample, sequenced in a study of cytomegalovirus exposure and HLA in healthy donors. Sequenced by immunoSEQ multiplex PCR; TCRdb stores in-frame clones only, minus some. The repertoire consists of about 120,000 clones, with approximately 95% occurring once and the leading ten covering 1.5% to 2%. The sequencing input was PBMCs. Every receptor here comes from a man aged 18 to 29 in good health and CMV-seronegative.

The chain carries TRBV6-1 and TRBJ2-1; 10 nucleotides line up with TRBD1. V trimming: 6 bases; J trimming: 4 bases; junction bases outside the gene matches: 6. Per the germline V gene, CDR1 is MNHNS and CDR2 is SASEGT. CDR3 length: 15 residues. The CDR3 DNA reads as TGTGCCAGCAGCCCGGGACAGGGGCGTTACAATGAGCAGTTCTTC. Amino acids: CASSPGQGRYNEQFF.

This chain uses TRBV6-6 with TRBJ2-1, with 7 positions matching TRBD1. The V gene end was trimmed by 4 bases and the J gene end by 4 bases; junction bases not matched to a gene: 10. The CDR3 runs 16 residues. CDR1 MNHNY and CDR2 SVGAGI come from the germline V gene (reference sequence). CDR3 DNA sequence: TGTGCCAGCAGTTCCATGGGACAGCAACCTTACAATGAGCAGTTCTTC. This codes for CASSSMGQQPYNEQFF.

The chain recombines TRBV5-1 with TRBJ2-1; D may be TRBD1 (7 bases). Trimming pared 8 bases from V and 7 bases from J, leaving 16 bases between. The CDR3 consists of 13 residues. Germline CDR1 and CDR2: SGHRS and YFSETQ. The CDR3 region has the DNA TGCGCCAGTCGGAACGCAGGGGGGAATGAGCAGTTCTTC. Translating it yields CASRNAGGNEQFF.

This clone was observed once. The V call is TRBV5-1, the J call TRBJ1-1; 7 positions agree with TRBD1. V shed 2 bases and J 3 bases; nucleotides not matched to a gene: 1. This CDR3 is built from 13 residues. Germline V gene sequence: CDR1 SGHRS, CDR2 YFSETQ. CDR3 bases: TGCGCCAGCAGCTTTACAGGGGACACTGAAGCTTTCTTT. Translated: CASSFTGDTEAFF.

V usage is TRBV28 and J usage is TRBJ2-2, with D maybe TRBD2 (5 bases). This CDR3 region has 17 residues. In germline, CDR1 is MDHEN, CDR2 SYDVKM. The ends were cut back, 4 bases at V and 4 bases at J, with 19 bases in the middle. The CDR3 DNA follows: TGTGCCAGCAGTTCCCCCCCCAGCGGCAGCCCCACCGGGGAGCTGTTTTTT. This sequence encodes CASSSPPSGSPTGELFF.

The chain joins TRBV27 to TRBJ2-7, with D perhaps matching TRBD2 (5 bases). With 1 base removed from V and 4 bases from J, the gap between germline ends came to 14 bases. The V gene's germline CDR1 is MNHEY and CDR2 SMNVEV (reference sequence). The CDR3 length is 15 residues. The CDR3 region has the DNA TGTGCCAGCAGTTTATACCGGGATCCAGGTTACGAGCAGTACTTC. It encodes CASSLYRDPGYEQYF.

V and J are TRBV4-3 and TRBJ2-6, with D possibly matching TRBD1 (5 bases). CDR3 length: 15 amino acids. The germline V gene encodes CDR1 LGHNA and CDR2 YSLEER. Trimming removed 1 base at V and 2 bases at J, with 6 bases between. The chain's CDR3 is CASSQGGTGANVLTF. DNA for the CDR3: TGCGCCAGCAGCCAAGGGGGCACTGGGGCCAACGTCCTGACTTTC.

The genes are TRBV6-1 and TRBJ2-3; 11 bases map to TRBD2. Germline values: CDR1 MNHNS, CDR2 SASEGT. CDR3 size: 17 residues. V lost 3 bases to trimming and J lost 4 bases; unmatched junction nucleotides: 9. CDR3 region: CASSEIAGGLISDTQYF. CDR3 DNA sequence: TGTGCCAGCAGTGAGATAGCGGGAGGGCTAATATCAGATACGCAGTATTTT.

The chain uses TRBV27 and TRBJ2-3, with D perhaps matching TRBD1 (6 bases). Trimming took 6 bases from V and 2 from J, leaving 9 bases between them. CDR1 and CDR2 from the germline V gene are MNHEY and SMNVEV (reference sequence). The CDR3 spans 13 residues. The CDR3 DNA is TGTGCCAGCAGCAGGGGCCTCACAGATACGCAGTATTTT. It specifies CASSRGLTDTQYF.

The chain recombines TRBV10-3 with TRBJ1-1; 8 nucleotides agree with TRBD1. There are 15 residues in the CDR3. V lost 3 bases, J lost 0 bases, and 3 bases stayed unmatched. Germline CDR1 and CDR2: ENHRY and SYGVKD. This CDR3 reads CAISEGQGLNTEAFF. The CDR3 bases are TGTGCCATCAGTGAAGGACAGGGATTGAACACTGAAGCTTTCTTT.

The chain carries TRBV19 and TRBJ1-1, with D uncertain. V dropped 6 bases and J dropped 3 bases, with 8 bases sitting between them. The germline V gene has CDR1 LNHDA and CDR2 SQIVND (reference sequence). The CDR3 covers 12 residues. The CDR3 bases are TGTGCCAGTAGCCACAGTTACACTGAAGCTTTCTTT. Translating it yields CASSHSYTEAFF. Supplemented by reference TRBV19 and TRBJ1-1, the full variable domain reads DGGITQSPKYLFRKEGQNVTLSCEQNLNHDAMYWYRQDPGQGLRLIYYSQIVNDFQKGDIAEGYSVSREKKESFPLTVTSAQKNPTAFYLCASSHSYTEAFFGQGTRLTVV.

This chain joins TRBV11-2 and TRBJ2-7; a weak D match, TRBD2 (7 bases). The V end was cut by 8 bases, the J end by 4 bases, with 15 bases between. CDR1 and CDR2 from the germline V gene are SGHAT and FQNNGV. This CDR3 is built from 13 residues. The CDR3: CASRGGGRYEQYF. The DNA for the CDR3 is TGTGCCAGCCGAGGGGGGGGGCGGTACGAGCAGTACTTC.

The chain uses TRBV9 and TRBJ1-2, with TRBD1 matching over 9 bases. V shed 3 bases, J shed 6 bases, and the junction held 15 bases outside the gene matches. The CDR3 has 17 amino acids. CDR1 is SGDLS, CDR2 YYNGEE, per germline. The CDR3 sequence: CASSAQASTGGKDGYTF. The CDR3 nucleotides are TGTGCCAGCAGCGCCCAGGCGTCCACAGGGGGCAAGGATGGCTACACCTTC.

The rearrangement uses TRBV27 and TRBJ1-3; 7 bases are shared with TRBD1. Per germline, CDR1 MNHEY and CDR2 SMNVEV (reference sequence). The CDR3 contains 15 residues. Trimming took 2 bases from V and 0 from J; bases not matched to a gene: 1. CDR3 sequence reads: CASSLRQGSGNTIYF. Written as DNA, the CDR3 is TGTGCCAGCAGTTTAAGACAGGGCTCTGGAAACACCATATATTTT.

The chain employs TRBV6-4 and TRBJ2-1, with TRBD2 matching 9 bases. Per germline, CDR1 MRHNA and CDR2 SNTAGT. The junction had 11 bases not matched to a gene; V was cut back by 3 bases and J by 8 bases. The CDR3 spans 16 residues. CDR3 sequence reads: CASSELSGREIDEQFF. The DNA of the CDR3 is TGTGCCAGCAGTGAACTTAGCGGGAGAGAGATAGATGAGCAGTTCTTC.

The chain employs TRBV5-1 and TRBJ2-2; no clear D gene. The V end lost 1 base, the J end lost 2 bases, and 12 bases lay between the germline ends. CDR1 is SGHRS, CDR2 YFSETQ, per germline. CDR3 length: 16 amino acids. The chain's CDR3 is CASSLNPGYNTGELFF. The CDR3 nucleotides are TGCGCCAGCAGCTTGAACCCCGGGTACAACACCGGGGAGCTGTTTTTT.

The V call is TRBV30, the J call TRBJ1-3; D is unclear. Germline CDR1 is GTSNPN and CDR2 is SVGIG (reference sequence). The CDR3 is 11 residues long. V lost 3 bases to trimming and J lost 9 bases, with 9 bases between them. The CDR3 sequence is CAWRDSGTIYF. The CDR3 nucleotides are TGTGCCTGGAGGGACTCCGGCACCATATATTTT.

The genes are TRBV14 and TRBJ1-4, with D unclear. Trimming shortened V by 2 bases and J by 8 bases, and 9 bases separated the two germline ends. Germline-derived CDR1 and CDR2 are SGHDN and FVKESK. The CDR3 spans 13 residues. The CDR3 region has the DNA TGTGCCAGCAGCCAACCGGGGAGGGAAAAACTGTTTTTT. Its translation: CASSQPGREKLFF.

The chain recombines TRBV11-2 with TRBJ2-1; D may be TRBD2 (6 bases). Trimming took off 5 bases at V and 5 bases at J, with 16 bases between the two ends. The CDR3 is 15 amino acids. Germline CDR1 reads SGHAT; CDR2 reads FQNNGV. CDR3 amino acids: CASSPHGTQDNEQFF. The CDR3, as DNA: TGTGCCAGCAGCCCACATGGGACTCAGGACAATGAGCAGTTCTTC.

This rearrangement joins TRBV29-1 to TRBJ1-1; no clear D gene. V was shortened by 3 bases and J by 5 bases, with 13 bases between the two germline ends. CDR1 is SQVTM and CDR2 is ANQGSEA in the germline V gene. CDR3 length equals 13 residues. The CDR3 DNA reads as TGCAGCGTTGATCGGGGTTATACAACTGAAGCTTTCTTT. It encodes CSVDRGYTTEAFF. Full variable domain (remainder filled in from reference TRBV29-1 and TRBJ1-1): SAVISQKPSRDICQRGTSLTIQCQVDSQVTMMFWYRQQPGQSLTLIATANQGSEATYESGFVIDKFPISRPNLTFSTLTVSNMSPEDSSIYLCSVDRGYTTEAFFGQGTRLTVV.

This chain uses TRBV27 with TRBJ2-3; D is possibly TRBD1 (6 bases). The length of the CDR3 is 16 residues. Germline CDR1 and CDR2: MNHEY and SMNVEV (reference sequence). The V end was cut by 2 bases, the J end by 3 bases, with 15 bases between. The CDR3 DNA sequence: TGTGCCAGCAGTTTAATCCAGGGGATGGGGACAGATACGCAGTATTTT. Translating it yields CASSLIQGMGTDTQYF.

The gene calls are TRBV2 and TRBJ2-2, with 10 bases lining up with TRBD1. V was pared by 10 bases and J by 4 bases, with 6 bases of the junction left unmatched. The CDR3 runs 14 residues. Germline V gene lookup returns CDR1 SNHLY and CDR2 FYNNEI. In nucleotides, the CDR3 is TGTGCCATGCGGACAGGGGGTGCCACCGGGGAGCTGTTTTTT. It yields the protein CAMRTGGATGELFF.

This chain uses TRBV7-2 with TRBJ1-2; D remains ambiguous. In germline, CDR1 is SGHTA, CDR2 FQGNSA. The V and J ends lost 6 bases and 6 bases respectively, with 14 bases between them. The CDR3 runs 13 residues. Here the CDR3 reads CASSFGSSDGYTF. The CDR3 nucleotides are TGTGCCAGCAGTTTTGGTAGCTCGGATGGCTACACCTTC. Looking up the rest from reference TRBV7-2 and TRBJ1-2 gives the full variable domain: GAGVSQSPSNKVTEKGKDVELRCDPISGHTALYWYRQSLGQGLEFLIYFQGNSAPDKSGLPSDRFSAERTGGSVSTLTIQRTQQEDSAVYLCASSFGSSDGYTFGSGTRLTVV.

The chain combines TRBV30 with TRBJ1-1; weak D call: TRBD1 (6 bases). The CDR3 runs to 13 residues. CDR1 and CDR2 from the germline V gene are GTSNPN and SVGIG (reference sequence). The ends were cut back, 1 base at V and 4 bases at J, with 10 bases in the middle. CDR3 sequence (DNA): TGTGCCTGGAGTGCCGCCAGGGGCACTGAAGCTTTCTTT. Its protein is CAWSAARGTEAFF. The full variable domain, its missing parts supplied by reference TRBV30 and TRBJ1-1, is SQTIHQWPATLVQPVGSPLSLECTVEGTSNPNLYWYRQAAGRGLQLLFYSVGIGQISSEVPQNLSASRPQDRQFILSSKKLLLSDSGFYLCAWSAARGTEAFFGQGTRLTVV.

The chain has TRBV5-1 and TRBJ1-2; D is unclear. Germline-derived CDR1 and CDR2 are SGHRS and YFSETQ. This CDR3 region has 14 residues. Trimming cost V 0 bases and J 8 bases, with 14 bases left between them. CDR3 in amino acids: CASSLAGDLSGYTF. CDR3 coding DNA: TGCGCCAGCAGCTTGGCCGGGGATTTAAGCGGCTACACCTTC.

The gene calls are TRBV27 and TRBJ2-5; 7 bases align to TRBD1. Germline lookup yields CDR1 MNHEY and CDR2 SMNVEV (reference sequence). Trimming removed 3 bases from V and 5 bases from J; junction bases left unmatched: 9. The CDR3 consists of 15 residues. This CDR3 reads CASSLTGREGETQYF. The CDR3 bases are TGTGCCAGCAGTTTGACAGGGCGAGAAGGGGAGACCCAGTACTTC.

The genes are TRBV19 and TRBJ2-3, with a weak D call TRBD2 (6 bases). Deletions cut 3 bases from V and 4 bases from J, with 17 bases between. Germline V CDR1 and CDR2: LNHDA, SQIVND (reference sequence). The CDR3 runs 16 residues. CDR3 in DNA: TGTGCCAGTAGTATTAACTCCGGGACTTCTGCAGATACGCAGTATTTT. It is translated as CASSINSGTSADTQYF.

This sequence joins TRBV5-1 and TRBJ2-1; 14 positions match TRBD2. Germline V gene sequence: CDR1 SGHRS, CDR2 YFSETQ. Trimming at V came to 2 bases and at J to 0 bases, leaving 4 bases not matched to a gene. The CDR3 runs 18 residues. CDR3 protein: CASSFAGTSGSSYNEQFF. CDR3 DNA: TGCGCCAGCAGCTTTGCGGGGACTAGCGGGAGCTCCTACAATGAGCAGTTCTTC. The full variable domain, completed using reference TRBV5-1 and TRBJ2-1, is KAGVTQTPRYLIKTRGQQVTLSCSPISGHRSVSWYQQTPGQGLQFLFEYFSETQRNKGNFPGRFSGRQFSNSRSEMNVSTLELGDSALYLCASSFAGTSGSSYNEQFFGPGTRLTVL.

The V call is TRBV5-1, the J call TRBJ2-1; the D is unclear. From germline, CDR1 is SGHRS and CDR2 YFSETQ. The ends were cut back, 2 bases at V and 8 bases at J, with 11 bases in the middle. The CDR3 has 13 amino acids. CDR3 DNA sequence: TGCGCCAGCAGCTTCTTATCAATAGATGAGCAGTTCTTC. It yields the protein CASSFLSIDEQFF. Full variable domain (rest looked up from reference TRBV5-1 and TRBJ2-1): KAGVTQTPRYLIKTRGQQVTLSCSPISGHRSVSWYQQTPGQGLQFLFEYFSETQRNKGNFPGRFSGRQFSNSRSEMNVSTLELGDSALYLCASSFLSIDEQFFGPGTRLTVL.